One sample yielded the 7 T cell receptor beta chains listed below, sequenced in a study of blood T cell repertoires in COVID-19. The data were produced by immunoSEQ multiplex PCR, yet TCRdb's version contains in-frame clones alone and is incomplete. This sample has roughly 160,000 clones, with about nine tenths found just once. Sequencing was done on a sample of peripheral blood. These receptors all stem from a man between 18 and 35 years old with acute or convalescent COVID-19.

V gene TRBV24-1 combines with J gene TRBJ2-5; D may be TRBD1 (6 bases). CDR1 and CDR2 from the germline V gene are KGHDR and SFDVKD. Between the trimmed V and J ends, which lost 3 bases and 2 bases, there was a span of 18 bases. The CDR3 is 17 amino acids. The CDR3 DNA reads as TGTGCCACCAGTGATCCTACTCCGGGACATCGGCAAGAGACCCAGTACTTC. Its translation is CATSDPTPGHRQETQYF.

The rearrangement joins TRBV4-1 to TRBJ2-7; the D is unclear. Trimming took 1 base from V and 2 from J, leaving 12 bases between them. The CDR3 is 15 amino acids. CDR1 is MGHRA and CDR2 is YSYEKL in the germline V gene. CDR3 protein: CASSQGEDLTYEQYF. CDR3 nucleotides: TGCGCCAGCAGCCAAGGCGAGGATCTTACCTACGAGCAGTACTTC.

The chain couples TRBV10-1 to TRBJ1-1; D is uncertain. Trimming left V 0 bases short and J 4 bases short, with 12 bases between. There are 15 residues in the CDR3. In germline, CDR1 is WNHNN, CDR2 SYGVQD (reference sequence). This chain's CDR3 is CASSESALGPTEAFF. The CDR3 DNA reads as TGCGCCAGCAGTGAGTCGGCTCTTGGCCCCACTGAAGCTTTCTTT.

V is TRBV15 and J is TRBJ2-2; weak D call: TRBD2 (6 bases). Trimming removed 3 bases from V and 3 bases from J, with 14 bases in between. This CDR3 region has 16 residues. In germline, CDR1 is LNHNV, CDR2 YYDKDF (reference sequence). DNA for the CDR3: TGTGCCACCAGCAGTAAACCGGGACTGGACACCGGGGAGCTGTTTTTT. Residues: CATSSKPGLDTGELFF.

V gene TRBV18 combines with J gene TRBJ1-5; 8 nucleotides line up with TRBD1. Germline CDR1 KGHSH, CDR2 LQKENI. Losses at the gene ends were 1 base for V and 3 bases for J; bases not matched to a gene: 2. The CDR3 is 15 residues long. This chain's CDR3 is CASSPQTGANQPQHF. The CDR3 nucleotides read TGTGCCAGCTCACCACAGACAGGGGCCAATCAGCCCCAGCATTTT.

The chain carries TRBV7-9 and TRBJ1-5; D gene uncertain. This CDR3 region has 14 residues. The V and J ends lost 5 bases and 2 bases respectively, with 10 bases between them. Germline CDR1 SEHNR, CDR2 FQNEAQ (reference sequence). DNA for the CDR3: TGTGCCAGCAGCCCCCTCTCGGGCAATCAGCCCCAGCATTTT. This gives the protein CASSPLSGNQPQHF.

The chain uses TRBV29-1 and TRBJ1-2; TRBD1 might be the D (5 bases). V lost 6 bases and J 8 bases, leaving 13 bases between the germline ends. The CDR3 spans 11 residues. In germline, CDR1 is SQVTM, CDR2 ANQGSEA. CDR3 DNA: TGCAGCGTCCCCGGGACTCGGGGCTACACCTTC. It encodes CSVPGTRGYTF.